This TCR beta chain was retrieved from a study of cytomegalovirus exposure and HLA in healthy donors. As for the study in general: As released early, the data held 65 million to 90 million unique TCRs from HLA-typed donors. Study-wide findings and caveats: CMV antigen specificity of a few CMV-associated chains was confirmed in vitro.

The PCR contained 60 Vbeta and 13 Jbeta primers. Here immunoSEQ multiplex PCR was the method, and the copy in TCRdb shows in-frame clones only, minus some. This sample yields roughly 66,000 clones, of which roughly 68% are seen a single time; over 2.5% belongs to the top ten. Germline CDR1 reads SGDLS; CDR2 reads YYNGEE. The CDR3 is made up of 14 amino acids. Trimming left V 0 bases short and J 4 bases short, with 8 bases between. This clone was seen more than once but under ten times. Its antigen is not known. This sequence originates from a woman between 45 and 60 years old in good health and CMV-seronegative. V is TRBV9 and J is TRBJ2-1; D gene uncertain. The sample was PBMCs. Here the CDR3 reads CASSVGLNYNEQFF. Written as DNA, the CDR3 is TGTGCCAGCAGCGTAGGCCTAAATTACAATGAGCAGTTCTTC.